This T cell receptor (beta chain) was sequenced in a study of OX40 agonist ivuxolimab in advanced cancers. Study-wide background: The patients received agonistic anti-OX40 (CD134) antibody ivuxolimab. A diagnosis of hepatocellular carcinoma, melanoma, renal cell or head and neck cancer was present in dose-escalation patients. Study results and caveats: At 0.1 to 3.0 mg/kg and by week 6, clonal expansion occurred in CD4+ and CD8+ blood T cells. The 0.1-3.0 mg/kg partial responders had among the lowest clonal expansion.

The method was immunoSEQ multiplex PCR; TCRdb's version includes in-frame clones alone and lacks a portion of them. The sample includes over 70,000 clones, approximately 91% of them seen just once. On this clone itself: Its matching antigen is unknown.

CDR3 size: 18 residues. V was shortened by 1 base and J by 0 bases, with 18 bases between the two germline ends. Germline CDR1 is SGHTA and CDR2 is FQGNSA. The clonotype was recovered from an adult with an advanced solid tumor such as melanoma, head and neck, liver or kidney cancer. V gene TRBV7-2 combines with J gene TRBJ2-5, with D uncertain. The input for sequencing was CD4+ or CD8+ T cells sorted from blood, taken in a trial of the OX40 agonist ivuxolimab. CDR3 sequence reads: CASSLVRDTTYYQETQYF. The CDR3 DNA follows: TGTGCCAGCAGCTTAGTTCGTGATACCACGTATTACCAAGAGACCCAGTACTTC.